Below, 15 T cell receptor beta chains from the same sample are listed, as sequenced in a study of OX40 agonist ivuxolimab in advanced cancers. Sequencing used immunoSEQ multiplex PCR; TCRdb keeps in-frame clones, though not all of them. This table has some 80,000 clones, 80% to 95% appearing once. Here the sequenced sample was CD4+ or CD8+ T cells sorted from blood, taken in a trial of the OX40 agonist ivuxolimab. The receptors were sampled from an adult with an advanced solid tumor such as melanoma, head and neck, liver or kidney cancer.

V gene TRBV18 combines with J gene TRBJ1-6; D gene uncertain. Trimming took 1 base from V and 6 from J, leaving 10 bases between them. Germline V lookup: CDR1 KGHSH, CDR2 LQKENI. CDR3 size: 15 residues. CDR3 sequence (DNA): TGTGCCAGCTCACCACAGGTGGAGACTAATTCACCCCTCCACTTT. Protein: CASSPQVETNSPLHF.

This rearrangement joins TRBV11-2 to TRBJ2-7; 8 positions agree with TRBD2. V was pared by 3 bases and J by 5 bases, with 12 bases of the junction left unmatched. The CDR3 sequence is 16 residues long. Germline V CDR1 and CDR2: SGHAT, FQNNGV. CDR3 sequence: CASSFTSGLGGDEQYF. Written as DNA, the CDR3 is TGTGCCAGCAGCTTCACTAGCGGCCTTGGGGGCGACGAGCAGTACTTC.

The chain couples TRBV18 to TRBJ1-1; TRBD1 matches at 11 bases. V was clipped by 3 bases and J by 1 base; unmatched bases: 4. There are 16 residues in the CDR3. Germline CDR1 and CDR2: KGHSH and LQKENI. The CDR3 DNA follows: TGTGCCAGCTCACCTACCGGGACAGGGGGGAACACTGAAGCTTTCTTT. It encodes CASSPTGTGGNTEAFF.

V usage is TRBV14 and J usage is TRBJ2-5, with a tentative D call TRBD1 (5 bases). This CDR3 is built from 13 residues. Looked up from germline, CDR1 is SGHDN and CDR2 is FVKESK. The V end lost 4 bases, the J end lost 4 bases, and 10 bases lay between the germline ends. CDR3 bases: TGTGCCAGCAGCCGCGACAGCCCAGAGACCCAGTACTTC. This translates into CASSRDSPETQYF.

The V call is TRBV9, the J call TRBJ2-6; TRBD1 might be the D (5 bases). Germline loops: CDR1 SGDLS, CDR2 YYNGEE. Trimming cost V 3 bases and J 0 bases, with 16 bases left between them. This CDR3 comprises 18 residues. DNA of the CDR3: TGTGCCAGCAGCGGCCGACAGAGGCTCAGCTCTGGGGCCAACGTCCTGACTTTC. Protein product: CASSGRQRLSSGANVLTF.

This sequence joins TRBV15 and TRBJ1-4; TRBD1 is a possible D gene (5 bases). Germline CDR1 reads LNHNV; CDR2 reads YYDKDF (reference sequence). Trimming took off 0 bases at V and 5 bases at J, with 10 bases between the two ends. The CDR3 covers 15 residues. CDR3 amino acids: CATSRERQGNEKLFF. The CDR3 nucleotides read TGTGCCACCAGCAGAGAGCGCCAGGGAAATGAAAAACTGTTTTTT.

The CDR3 nucleotides are TGTGCCAGCAGTGGGGGGCTAGCGGGAGGGTGGAATGAGCAGTTCTTC. This codes for CASSGGLAGGWNEQFF. The chain carries TRBV2 and TRBJ2-1; 12 bases line up with TRBD2. The junction had 8 bases not matched to a gene; V was cut back by 4 bases and J by 7 bases. CDR1 is SNHLY, CDR2 FYNNEI, per germline. The CDR3 has 16 amino acids. The complete variable domain, with remaining parts taken from reference TRBV2 and TRBJ2-1, reads EPEVTQTPSHQVTQMGQEVILRCVPISNHLYFYWYRQILGQKVEFLVSFYNNEISEKSEIFDDQFSVERPDGSNFTLKIRSTKLEDSAMYFCASSGGLAGGWNEQFFGPGTRLTVL.

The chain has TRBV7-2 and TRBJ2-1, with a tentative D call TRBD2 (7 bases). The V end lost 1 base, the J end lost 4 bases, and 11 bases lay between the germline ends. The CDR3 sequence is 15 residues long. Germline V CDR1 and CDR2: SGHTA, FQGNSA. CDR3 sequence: CASSLEGGPYNEQFF. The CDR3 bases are TGTGCCAGCAGCTTAGAGGGGGGGCCATACAATGAGCAGTTCTTC. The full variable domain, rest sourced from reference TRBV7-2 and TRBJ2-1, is GAGVSQSPSNKVTEKGKDVELRCDPISGHTALYWYRQSLGQGLEFLIYFQGNSAPDKSGLPSDRFSAERTGGSVSTLTIQRTQQEDSAVYLCASSLEGGPYNEQFFGPGTRLTVL.

CDR3 in amino acids: CASRGQGPGELFF. CDR3 coding DNA: TGCGCCAGCCGCGGACAGGGTCCCGGGGAGCTGTTTTTT. V and J are TRBV10-2 and TRBJ2-2; 8 positions match TRBD1. The length of the CDR3 is 13 residues. Germline V lookup: CDR1 WSHSY, CDR2 SAAADI. V dropped 8 bases and J dropped 6; count of bases not matched to a gene: 5.

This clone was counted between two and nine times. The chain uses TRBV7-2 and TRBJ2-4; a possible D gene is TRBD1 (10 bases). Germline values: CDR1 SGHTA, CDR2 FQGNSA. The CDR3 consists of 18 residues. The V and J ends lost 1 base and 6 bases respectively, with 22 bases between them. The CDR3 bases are TGTGCCAGCAGCTTAGGGACAGGGGGTAGCGGGGGAGTAAACATTCAGTACTTC. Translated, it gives CASSLGTGGSGGVNIQYF.

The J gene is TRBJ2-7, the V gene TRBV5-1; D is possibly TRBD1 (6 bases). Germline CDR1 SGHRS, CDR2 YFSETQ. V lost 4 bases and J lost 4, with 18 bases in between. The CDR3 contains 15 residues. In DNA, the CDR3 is TGCGCCAGCAGCCAGGGGCTCCCGGAGGAATACGAGCAGTACTTC. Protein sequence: CASSQGLPEEYEQYF.

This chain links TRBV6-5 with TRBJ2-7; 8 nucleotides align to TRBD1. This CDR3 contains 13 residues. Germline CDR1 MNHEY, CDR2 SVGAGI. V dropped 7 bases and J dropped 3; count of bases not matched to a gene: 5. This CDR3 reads CASTGQGGYEQYF. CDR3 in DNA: TGTGCCAGCACCGGACAGGGAGGCTACGAGCAGTACTTC.

CDR3 residues: CASSEVGGPGYTF. Written as DNA, the CDR3 is TGTGCCAGCAGCGAAGTGGGGGGGCCTGGCTACACCTTC. The V gene is TRBV7-9, the J gene TRBJ1-2, with D possibly matching TRBD1 (6 bases). From germline, CDR1 is SEHNR and CDR2 FQNEAQ (reference sequence). V was cut by 5 bases and J by 7 bases, with 14 bases left in between. This CDR3 region has 13 residues.

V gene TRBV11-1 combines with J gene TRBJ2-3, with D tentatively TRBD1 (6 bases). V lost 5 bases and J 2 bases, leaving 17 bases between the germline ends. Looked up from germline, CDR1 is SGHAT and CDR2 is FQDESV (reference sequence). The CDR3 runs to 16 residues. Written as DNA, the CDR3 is TGTGCCAGCAGCCACCTCCGGGACATAGACACAGATACGCAGTATTTT. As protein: CASSHLRDIDTDTQYF. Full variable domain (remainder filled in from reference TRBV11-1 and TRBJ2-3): EAEVAQSPRYKITEKSQAVAFWCDPISGHATLYWYRQILGQGPELLVQFQDESVVDDSQLPKDRFSAERLKGVDSTLKIQPAELGDSAMYLCASSHLRDIDTDTQYFGPGTRLTVL.

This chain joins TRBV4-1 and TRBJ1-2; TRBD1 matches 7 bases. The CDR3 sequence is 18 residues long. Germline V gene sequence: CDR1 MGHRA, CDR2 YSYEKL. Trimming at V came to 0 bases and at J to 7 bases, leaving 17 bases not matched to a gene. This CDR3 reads CASSQDSPGGRALLGYTF. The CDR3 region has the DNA TGCGCCAGCAGCCAAGATTCGCCAGGGGGTCGCGCATTGCTTGGCTACACCTTC.